Reported below is one T cell receptor beta chain. Its cognate antigen is unknown. These data are taken from a study of PD-L1 blockade in urothelial cancer. Background on the study: Analyses were performed on blood at 3 weeks after treatment start (the second dose) and at 6 weeks. Specimens of blood held a median count of roughly 130,000 T cells.

Here immunoSEQ multiplex PCR was the method, and the copy in TCRdb shows in-frame clones only, minus some. The sample includes about 40,000 clones, around 83% seen only once; the top ten take about 16%. The CDR3 is 15 residues long. Germline V CDR1 and CDR2: SGHNT, YYREEE (reference sequence). V was cut by 4 bases and J by 1 base, with 11 bases left in between. Broader study findings: Below-median pretreatment blood TCR clonality was associated with improved progression-free and overall survival.

This rearrangement joins TRBV5-4 to TRBJ2-2; a weak D match, TRBD2 (5 bases). The sample in question was PBMCs, obtained around atezolizumab (anti-PD-L1) treatment. This sequence was found in a man aged 55 to 69 with urothelial cancer. This chain's CDR3 is CASSGGGLNTGELFF. CDR3 DNA sequence: TGTGCCAGCAGCGGAGGTGGCCTGAACACCGGGGAGCTGTTTTTT.